This TCR beta chain emerged from a study of T cell responses to AZD1222 COVID-19 vaccine. This CDR3 is built from 16 residues. Germline values: CDR1 MDHEN, CDR2 SYDVKM. Trimming cost V 3 bases and J 4 bases; bases outside gene matches: 11. A note on this clone: Antigen unknown.

Broader study findings: Without day 14 samples, only post-peak T cell repertoires were studied. Seropositivity was recorded at baseline in only 6 or 7 AZD1222 recipients. Variant regions that are unmutated are reportedly the target of nearly half of spike-specific TCRs.

Clones were read by immunoSEQ multiplex PCR, and TCRdb kept only the in-frame ones, dropping some. Its clone listing holds over 120,000 clones. The sequencing sample was made of peripheral blood. The sequence came from an adult in good health. V is TRBV28 and J is TRBJ1-2; 7 positions agree with TRBD1. The DNA for the CDR3 is TGTGCCAGCAGTTTCATATTCTCGGGACAGAGCTATGGCTACACCTTC. It yields the protein CASSFIFSGQSYGYTF.